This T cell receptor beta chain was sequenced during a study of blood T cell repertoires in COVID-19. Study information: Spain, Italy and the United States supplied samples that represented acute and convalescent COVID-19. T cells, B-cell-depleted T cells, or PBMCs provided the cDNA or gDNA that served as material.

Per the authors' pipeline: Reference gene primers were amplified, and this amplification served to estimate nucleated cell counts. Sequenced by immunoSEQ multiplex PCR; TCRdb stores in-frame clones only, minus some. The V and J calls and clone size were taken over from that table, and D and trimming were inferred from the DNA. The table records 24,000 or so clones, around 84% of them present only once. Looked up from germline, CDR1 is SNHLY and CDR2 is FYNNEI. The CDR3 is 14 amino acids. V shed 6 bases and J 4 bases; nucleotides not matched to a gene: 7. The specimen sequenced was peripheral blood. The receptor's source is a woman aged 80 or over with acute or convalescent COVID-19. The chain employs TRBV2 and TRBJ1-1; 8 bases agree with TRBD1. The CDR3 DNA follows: TGTGCCAGCAGGGACCTACAGGGGGGCACTGAAGCTTTCTTT. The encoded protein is CASRDLQGGTEAFF.